The 8 T cell receptor beta chains presented below share a single source sample, sequenced in a study of T cell changes during pregnancy in multiple sclerosis. Sequencing used immunoSEQ multiplex PCR; TCRdb keeps in-frame clones, though not all of them. Of under 55,000 clones in the sample, 70% to 90% are singletons; the top ten hold roughly 2%. The source material was peripheral blood, sampled in the first trimester of pregnancy. Every receptor here comes from a female donor with multiple sclerosis, enrolled in a pregnancy study.

The CDR3 DNA sequence: TGTGCCACCAGCAGAGTAGGGGTCGCCTACGAGCAGTACTTC. It specifies CATSRVGVAYEQYF. The chain is built from TRBV15 and TRBJ2-7, with D tentatively TRBD1 (5 bases). There are 14 residues in the CDR3. The germline V gene has CDR1 LNHNV and CDR2 YYDKDF (reference sequence). Between the trimmed V and J ends, which lost 1 base and 2 bases, there was a span of 9 bases.

This clone was seen a single time. V gene TRBV18 combines with J gene TRBJ2-7, with D possibly being TRBD1 (6 bases). V dropped 2 bases and J dropped 3 bases, with 11 bases sitting between them. The CDR3 is 14 amino acids. Germline CDR1 and CDR2: KGHSH and LQKENI. CDR3 in amino acids: CASSPYKQGYEQYF. In nucleotides, the CDR3 is TGTGCCAGCTCACCATATAAACAGGGCTACGAGCAGTACTTC.

This clone has just one count. This sequence joins TRBV7-8 and TRBJ1-2; D unclear. The CDR3 consists of 17 residues. Germline V gene data show CDR1 as SGHVS and CDR2 as FQNEAQ. Trimming took off 4 bases at V and 4 bases at J, with 22 bases between the two ends. The CDR3 spells CASSSRSVGRAPYGYTF. CDR3 DNA: TGTGCCAGCAGCTCGAGGTCGGTTGGGCGGGCACCCTATGGCTACACCTTC.

The chain is built from TRBV5-4 and TRBJ1-6; 11 bases line up with TRBD1. The CDR3 spans 15 residues. Germline V gene data show CDR1 as SGHNT and CDR2 as YYREEE (reference sequence). Trimming took 4 bases from V and 10 from J; bases not matched to a gene: 7. CDR3 sequence (DNA): TGTGCCAGCAGCCGCGGGACAGGGGGTGGATCACCCCTCCACTTT. This translates into CASSRGTGGGSPLHF.

This chain links TRBV7-3 with TRBJ1-1, with a tentative D call TRBD1 (5 bases). V dropped 4 bases and J dropped 2 bases, with 8 bases sitting between them. Germline CDR1 SGHTA, CDR2 FQGTGA. There are 13 residues in the CDR3. The CDR3 nucleotides are TGTGCCAGCAGCTCACAGGCTAACACTGAAGCTTTCTTT. Translation: CASSSQANTEAFF.

The rearrangement uses TRBV28 and TRBJ1-1, with 9 bases that match TRBD1. Unmatched junction bases numbered 7, after V lost 7 bases and J lost 4 bases. CDR3 length equals 14 residues. The germline CDR1 and CDR2 sequences are MDHEN and SYDVKM. The CDR3 protein is CASKRQGVITEAFF. The DNA of the CDR3 is TGTGCCAGCAAGAGACAGGGGGTAATCACTGAAGCTTTCTTT.

The J gene is TRBJ1-1, the V gene TRBV6-5, with D hard to call. V shed 0 bases and J shed 5 bases, with 16 bases lying between them. This CDR3 is 16 amino acids long. From germline, CDR1 is MNHEY and CDR2 SVGAGI. The CDR3 coding sequence is TGTGCCAGCAGTTACTCGAAAGCCCGGCGGAGAACTGAAGCTTTCTTT. Protein sequence: CASSYSKARRRTEAFF.

The chain is built from TRBV9 and TRBJ1-4, with D perhaps TRBD1 (5 bases). Germline V gene sequence: CDR1 SGDLS, CDR2 YYNGEE. The CDR3 sequence is 13 residues long. V was cut by 4 bases and J by 7 bases, with 11 bases left in between. CDR3 region: CASSPNQGEKLFF. CDR3 in DNA: TGTGCCAGCAGCCCAAATCAGGGTGAAAAACTGTTTTTT.